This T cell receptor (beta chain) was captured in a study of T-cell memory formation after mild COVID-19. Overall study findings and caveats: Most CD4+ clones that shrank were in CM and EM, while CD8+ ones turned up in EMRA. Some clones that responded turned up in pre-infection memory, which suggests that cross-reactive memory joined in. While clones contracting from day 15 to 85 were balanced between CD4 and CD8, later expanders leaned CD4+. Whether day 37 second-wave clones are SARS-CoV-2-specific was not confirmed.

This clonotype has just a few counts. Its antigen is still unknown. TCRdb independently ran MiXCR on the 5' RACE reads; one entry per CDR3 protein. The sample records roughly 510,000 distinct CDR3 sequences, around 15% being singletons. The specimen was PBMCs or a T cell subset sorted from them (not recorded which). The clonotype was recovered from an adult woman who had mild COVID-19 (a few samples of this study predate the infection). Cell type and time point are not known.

CDR3 in DNA: TGTGCCAGCGCGGGACTAGCTACCGATGAGCAGTTCTTC. Amino acids: CASAGLATDEQFF. This rearrangement joins TRBV11-3 to TRBJ2-1; 9 nucleotides match TRBD2. The ends lost 8 bases at V and 8 bases at J; junction bases unmatched: 7. CDR3 size: 13 residues. CDR1 and CDR2 (germline): SGHNT, YENEEA.